The 14 T cell receptor beta chains in this list originate from one sample, sequenced in a study of early T cells in non-severe SARS-CoV-2 infection (dated by TCRdb to the early 2020s). Preparation of the library involved 5' RACE. Reads for this sample came from a NextSeq 500. TCRdb applied fastp at Q25 and MiXCR to the public reads, then kept only in-frame beta chains. Each CDR3 protein gets just one entry, which takes the most common genes and DNA from the rows behind it. Here the sample has fewer than 30,000 distinct CDR3 sequences; 4.3% occur a single time. The biggest ten clones account for 15% to 19% of the sample. Material: whole blood. These receptors all stem from an adult who was a healthcare worker with PCR-confirmed SARS-CoV-2 infection or an uninfected control (not recorded which).

This clonotype was recorded many times. The chain couples TRBV29-1 to TRBJ2-1; D possibly corresponds to TRBD2 (5 bases). The length of the CDR3 is 12 residues. Trimming removed 6 bases from V and 3 bases from J, with 9 bases in between. Germline CDR1 and CDR2: SQVTM and ANQGSEA. The CDR3 region is CSVERDYNEQFF. For the CDR3, the DNA is TGCAGCGTAGAACGGGACTACAATGAGCAGTTCTTC.

This clonotype was seen at least ten times. Here the CDR3 reads CASRGGDRSSYNSPLHF. The CDR3 DNA follows: TGTGCCAGCAGAGGGGGAGACAGAAGCTCCTATAATTCACCCCTCCACTTT. V gene TRBV2 combines with J gene TRBJ1-6, with D maybe TRBD1 (6 bases). The CDR3 loop spans 17 amino acids. CDR1 and CDR2 from the germline V gene are SNHLY and FYNNEI. With 6 bases removed from V and 0 bases from J, the gap between germline ends came to 15 bases. The variable domain in full, with the rest retrieved from reference TRBV2 and TRBJ1-6, is EPEVTQTPSHQVTQMGQEVILRCVPISNHLYFYWYRQILGQKVEFLVSFYNNEISEKSEIFDDQFSVERPDGSNFTLKIRSTKLEDSAMYFCASRGGDRSSYNSPLHFGNGTRLTVT.

Sample share makes this clonotype medium-sized (0.01 to 0.1%). The CDR3 DNA is TGTGCCAGCAGTTTGGGGGGTAAAGGCTACGAGCAGTACTTC. Amino acid sequence: CASSLGGKGYEQYF. This chain joins TRBV6-6 and TRBJ2-7; D possibly corresponds to TRBD2 (6 bases). Looked up from germline, CDR1 is MNHNY and CDR2 is SVGAGI (reference sequence). V was cut by 4 bases and J by 3 bases, with 13 bases left in between. This CDR3 region has 14 residues.

This clonotype counts as medium-sized (0.01 to 0.1%). The chain recombines TRBV7-2 with TRBJ2-2; perhaps D is TRBD1 or TRBD2 (5 bases each). This CDR3 comprises 16 residues. From germline, CDR1 is SGHTA and CDR2 FQGNSA. V gave up 5 bases and J gave up 4 bases, with 17 bases separating them. The CDR3 is CASSGASLHFTGELFF. The CDR3 coding sequence is TGTGCCAGCAGCGGGGCTAGCCTTCATTTCACCGGGGAGCTGTTTTTT. Complete variable domain (other parts from reference TRBV7-2 and TRBJ2-2): GAGVSQSPSNKVTEKGKDVELRCDPISGHTALYWYRQSLGQGLEFLIYFQGNSAPDKSGLPSDRFSAERTGGSVSTLTIQRTQQEDSAVYLCASSGASLHFTGELFFGEGSRLTVL.

The sample holds a few counts of this clonotype. The V call is TRBV30, the J call TRBJ2-1, with D unclear. CDR3 size: 11 residues. Germline CDR1 GTSNPN, CDR2 SVGIG (reference sequence). The V end lost 0 bases, the J end lost 8 bases, and 5 bases lay between the germline ends. CDR3 region: CAWSVRDEQFF. The CDR3 DNA is TGTGCCTGGAGTGTACGTGATGAGCAGTTCTTC.

The sample holds many counts of this clonotype. V gene TRBV18 combines with J gene TRBJ2-2; the D gene could be TRBD1 or TRBD2 (5 bases each). The CDR3 runs to 20 residues. V gave up 2 bases and J gave up 4 bases, with 26 bases separating them. CDR1 KGHSH and CDR2 LQKENI come from the germline V gene. The CDR3 here is CASSPMRRLTGTGSTGELFF. The CDR3 DNA reads as TGTGCCAGCTCACCAATGCGGAGGTTAACCGGGACGGGAAGCACCGGGGAGCTGTTTTTT.

This clonotype was counted at least ten times. V usage is TRBV7-3 and J usage is TRBJ2-1; no definite D call. Germline lookup yields CDR1 SGHTA and CDR2 FQGTGA. The CDR3 has 15 residues. V lost 6 bases and J 0 bases, leaving 12 bases between the germline ends. CDR3 amino acids: CASSQSPSSYNEQFF. CDR3 coding DNA: TGTGCCAGCAGTCAAAGCCCTTCCTCCTACAATGAGCAGTTCTTC.

Many counts were recorded for this clonotype. This sequence joins TRBV14 and TRBJ2-2, with TRBD2 matching 7 bases. Germline trimming cut 6 bases from V and 3 bases from J; bases unmatched to any gene: 4. Looked up from germline, CDR1 is SGHDN and CDR2 is FVKESK. The CDR3 spans 14 residues. CDR3 loop: CASRRLADTGELFF. As DNA, the CDR3 is TGTGCCAGCAGAAGGCTAGCGGACACCGGGGAGCTGTTTTTT.

This clonotype has a count of ten or more. The rearrangement joins TRBV7-6 to TRBJ2-3; D perhaps matches TRBD2 (5 bases). Per the germline V gene, CDR1 is SGHVS and CDR2 is FNYEAQ. This CDR3 region has 15 residues. V lost 2 bases, J lost 8 bases, and 17 bases lay in between. The CDR3, as DNA: TGTGCCAGCAGCTTAACCCCCCGGGGAAGAGGTACGCAGTATTTT. As protein: CASSLTPRGRGTQYF.

The table lists this clonotype with many counts. The genes are TRBV2 and TRBJ1-5; D ambiguous. The germline V and J ends were trimmed by 11 bases and 0 bases, with 11 bases remaining between them. The germline gives CDR1 SNHLY, CDR2 FYNNEI. There are 13 residues in the CDR3. The CDR3 protein is CAAQRYSNQPQHF. In DNA form, the CDR3 reads TGTGCCGCCCAGCGATATAGCAATCAGCCCCAGCATTTT.

This clonotype occurred a few times. The chain is built from TRBV7-3 and TRBJ2-5, with 7 bases lining up with TRBD1. This CDR3 contains 16 residues. The germline V gene encodes CDR1 SGHTA and CDR2 FQGTGA. Germline trimming cut 5 bases from V and 5 bases from J; bases unmatched to any gene: 14. In nucleotides, the CDR3 is TGTGCCAGCAGCACAGGGGCAGGTGGAGGACAGGAGACCCAGTACTTC. Translating it yields CASSTGAGGGQETQYF.

This clonotype was observed at least ten times. The V call is TRBV4-1, the J call TRBJ2-1, with 10 positions matching TRBD1. This CDR3 contains 16 residues. CDR1 is MGHRA and CDR2 is YSYEKL in the germline V gene. V dropped 5 bases and J dropped 10; count of bases not matched to a gene: 14. The CDR3 is CASSERQGARLGEQFF. The CDR3 DNA reads TGCGCCAGCAGCGAAAGACAGGGGGCGCGTCTCGGGGAGCAGTTCTTC.

This clonotype came up many times. This chain links TRBV2 with TRBJ2-5; 8 bases line up with TRBD2. CDR1 and CDR2 (germline): SNHLY, FYNNEI. This CDR3 contains 14 residues. Trimming at V came to 4 bases and at J to 4 bases, leaving 5 bases not matched to a gene. The CDR3 region has the DNA TGTGCCAGCAGTGCCGGGACTAGTCTAGAGACCCAGTACTTC. The encoded protein is CASSAGTSLETQYF.

The rearrangement joins TRBV7-2 to TRBJ2-7; 8 positions match TRBD1. Per the germline V gene, CDR1 is SGHTA and CDR2 is FQGNSA. CDR3 length: 15 amino acids. The V segment lost 1 base and the J segment 3 bases; nucleotides outside the gene matches: 5. CDR3 sequence reads: CASSLGRQGIYEQYF. The CDR3 DNA is TGTGCCAGCAGCTTAGGAAGACAGGGGATCTACGAGCAGTACTTC.